A selection of T cell receptor beta chains follows, all from one sample in a study of cytomegalovirus exposure and HLA in healthy donors. Profiling relied on immunoSEQ multiplex PCR, and the TCRdb table lists in-frame clones only, not all of them. The profile shows some 130,000 clones, 85% to 90% of them singletons. The sequencing input was PBMCs. These receptors originate from a man younger than 35 in good health and CMV-seronegative. Each CDR3 is given without its conserved first and last residue. The order of the fields is J gene, V gene, CDR3 protein.

TRBJ2-7 TRBV5-1 ASSLVGGWEQY
TRBJ2-7 TRBV7-6 ASSPGTGDYEQY
TRBJ2-5 TRBV5-6 ASSLGQGARETQY
TRBJ1-4 TRBV10-2 ASTAGLHEKLF
TRBJ2-7 TRBV27 ASRSSVAGGTSYEQY
TRBJ2-5 TRBV30 AWSDSGETQY
TRBJ2-1 TRBV19 AIRQPDLAGGPNNEQF
TRBJ2-7 TRBV4-1 ASSQDLGTGVPREQY
TRBJ2-3 TRBV5-1 ASSQVLSTDTQY
TRBJ2-3 TRBV9 ASSARQSTDTQY
TRBJ2-4 TRBV2 ASSEGQGGNIQY
TRBJ2-7 TRBV28 ASIPGQGAWYEQY
TRBJ2-7 TRBV9 ASSVGLTAPYEQY
TRBJ1-4 TRBV11-2 ASSLDRQGWEKLF
TRBJ1-1 TRBV6-1 ASSATGVGTEAF
TRBJ1-5 TRBV30 AWSAGQGGVQPQH
TRBJ1-1 TRBV30 AWRRNTEAF
TRBJ1-5 TRBV16 ASSPDRINQPQH
TRBJ2-7 TRBV5-1 ASSLDSSQAGGPEQY
TRBJ2-2 TRBV5-4 ASSLETRVGELF
TRBJ2-7 TRBV7-9 ASSRTGREGQY
TRBJ1-5 TRBV19 ASTQGAQPQH
TRBJ1-3 TRBV9 ASSVGPGTGNTIY